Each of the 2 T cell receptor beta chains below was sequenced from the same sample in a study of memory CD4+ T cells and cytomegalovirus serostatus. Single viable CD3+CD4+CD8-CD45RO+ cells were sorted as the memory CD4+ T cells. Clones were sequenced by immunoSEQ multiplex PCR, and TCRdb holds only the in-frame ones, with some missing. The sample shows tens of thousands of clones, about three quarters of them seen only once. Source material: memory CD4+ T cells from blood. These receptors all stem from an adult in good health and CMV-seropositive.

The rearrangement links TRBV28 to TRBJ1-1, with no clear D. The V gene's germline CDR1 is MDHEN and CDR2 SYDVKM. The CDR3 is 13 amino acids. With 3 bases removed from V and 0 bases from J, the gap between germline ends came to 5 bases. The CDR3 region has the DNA TGTGCCAGCAGTTTGCGGGTGAACACTGAAGCTTTCTTT. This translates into CASSLRVNTEAFF.

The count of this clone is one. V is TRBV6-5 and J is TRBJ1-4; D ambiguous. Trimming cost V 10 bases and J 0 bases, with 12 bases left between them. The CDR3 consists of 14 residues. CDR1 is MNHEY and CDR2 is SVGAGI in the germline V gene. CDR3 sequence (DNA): TGTGCCACCGCTTTACGGGCAACTAATGAAAAACTGTTTTTT. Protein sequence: CATALRATNEKLFF.